The 29 T cell receptor beta chains in this list originate from one sample, sequenced in a study of OX40 agonist ivuxolimab in advanced cancers. Libraries were constructed by the immunoSEQ multiplex PCR assay. Not all clones reach the TCRdb copy of this immuneACCESS table, which keeps in-frame sequences only. Checked studies attribute under half of the gap to unresolved V genes and leave the rest unexplained. The sample table contains 44,000 or so clones; only one count was recorded for 75% to 85% of them. About 2.1% of the sample lies in the top ten. The sequenced sample was CD4+ or CD8+ T cells sorted from blood, obtained in a trial of the OX40 agonist ivuxolimab. The source is an adult with an advanced solid tumor such as melanoma, head and neck, liver or kidney cancer.

This clone was counted once. The chain carries TRBV6-6 and TRBJ2-7, with 7 nucleotides matching TRBD1. CDR3 length: 14 residues. Germline assignment: CDR1 MNHNY and CDR2 SVGAGI (reference sequence). Unmatched junction bases numbered 9, after V lost 7 bases and J lost 3 bases. The chain's CDR3 is CASKPGQRLYEQYF. CDR3 DNA: TGTGCCAGCAAGCCGGGACAGCGACTCTACGAGCAGTACTTC.

The gene calls are TRBV5-8 and TRBJ2-2, with 7 positions matching TRBD1. V lost 2 bases, J lost 3 bases, and 7 bases stayed unmatched. Germline V gene data show CDR1 as SGHTS and CDR2 as YDEGEE. This CDR3 is 16 amino acids long. The DNA for the CDR3 is TGTGCCAGCAGCTTTGACAGGGCGGGCGACACCGGGGAGCTGTTTTTT. It translates to CASSFDRAGDTGELFF.

J is TRBJ2-1 and V is TRBV6-1, with a tentative D call TRBD1 (5 bases). There are 15 residues in the CDR3. CDR1 and CDR2 (germline): MNHNS, SASEGT. V was trimmed by 2 bases and J by 8 bases, leaving 16 bases between them. The DNA for the CDR3 is TGTGCCAGCAGTGAAAGCGCAGGGCTAGTCTATGAGCAGTTCTTC. This translates into CASSESAGLVYEQFF.

The table lists this clone with a few counts. This CDR3 is CASSLTGFDQPQHF. The CDR3 DNA sequence: TGTGCCAGCAGCTTGACAGGGTTCGATCAGCCCCAGCATTTT. The chain couples TRBV5-5 to TRBJ1-5; TRBD1 might be the D (6 bases). The CDR3 extends over 14 amino acids. Trimming removed 1 base at V and 5 bases at J, with 10 bases between. CDR1 SGHKS and CDR2 YYEKEE come from the germline V gene (reference sequence).

This chain joins TRBV7-9 and TRBJ2-7, with a possible D match to TRBD1 (6 bases). The V end was cut by 1 base, the J end by 2 bases, with 12 bases between. Germline CDR1 is SEHNR and CDR2 is FQNEAQ (reference sequence). The CDR3 totals 15 residues. The CDR3 nucleotides are TGTGCCAGCAGCTTAGACGCAGGGACAACCTACGAGCAGTACTTC. Translating it yields CASSLDAGTTYEQYF.

This clone was picked up one time. This chain connects TRBV5-6 to TRBJ1-1; a weak D match, TRBD1 (5 bases). CDR1 SGHDT and CDR2 YYEEEE come from the germline V gene. V was cut by 4 bases and J by 1 base, with 14 bases left in between. The CDR3 totals 15 residues. The CDR3 DNA reads TGTGCCAGCAGCCATACGATTACAGGGAACACTGAAGCTTTCTTT. Protein: CASSHTITGNTEAFF.

V and J are TRBV12-5 and TRBJ1-1; TRBD1 matches 8 bases. V lost 2 bases to trimming and J lost 7 bases; unmatched junction nucleotides: 15. Germline V gene lookup returns CDR1 LGHNT and CDR2 FRNRAP. The CDR3 has 17 residues. The CDR3 nucleotides read TGTGCTAGTGGTTTGTCCGCAGGGGGCTCAGGTCCCCTTGAAGCTTTCTTT. Translated, it gives CASGLSAGGSGPLEAFF.

This chain joins TRBV7-8 and TRBJ1-1; no clear D gene. Germline V gives CDR1 SGHVS, CDR2 FQNEAQ. The CDR3 length is 13 residues. V dropped 2 bases and J dropped 3 bases, with 7 bases sitting between them. The CDR3 nucleotides are TGTGCCAGCAGCTTAAAAGTTCACACTGAAGCTTTCTTT. It translates to CASSLKVHTEAFF.

This clone was recorded a few times. This chain uses TRBV18 with TRBJ2-5; D ambiguous. The germline gives CDR1 KGHSH, CDR2 LQKENI. The CDR3 sequence is 13 residues long. Trimming cost V 3 bases and J 3 bases, with 8 bases left between them. The chain's CDR3 is CASSPGDKETQYF. CDR3 DNA sequence: TGTGCCAGCTCACCTGGCGATAAAGAGACCCAGTACTTC. The variable domain in full, with the rest retrieved from reference TRBV18 and TRBJ2-5, is NAGVMQNPRHLVRRRGQEARLRCSPMKGHSHVYWYRQLPEEGLKFMVYLQKENIIDESGMPKERFSAEFPKEGPSILRIQQVVRGDSAAYFCASSPGDKETQYFGPGTRLLVL.

The V and J genes are TRBV7-3 and TRBJ2-3, with TRBD2 identical over 8 bases. Looked up from germline, CDR1 is SGHTA and CDR2 is FQGTGA. With V trimmed by 2 bases and J by 0 bases, 16 bases remained unmatched. This CDR3 region has 20 residues. This CDR3 reads CASSLRTVGTSGTSTDTQYF. CDR3 bases: TGTGCCAGCAGCTTACGGACAGTGGGAACTAGCGGTACTAGCACAGATACGCAGTATTTT. The full variable domain, rest sourced from reference TRBV7-3 and TRBJ2-3, is GAGVSQTPSNKVTEKGKYVELRCDPISGHTALYWYRQSLGQGPEFLIYFQGTGAADDSGLPNDRFFAVRPEGSVSTLKIQRTERGDSAVYLCASSLRTVGTSGTSTDTQYFGPGTRLTVL.

The rearrangement links TRBV9 to TRBJ2-2; D unclear. The germline V gene encodes CDR1 SGDLS and CDR2 YYNGEE. The CDR3 covers 15 residues. V lost 0 bases and J 0 bases, leaving 6 bases between the germline ends. CDR3 amino acids: CASSVVGSNTGELFF. DNA of the CDR3: TGTGCCAGCAGCGTAGTTGGATCGAACACCGGGGAGCTGTTTTTT.

The V call is TRBV6-4, the J call TRBJ1-2; D might be TRBD1 (5 bases). Germline assignment: CDR1 MRHNA and CDR2 SNTAGT. V was cut by 3 bases and J by 6 bases, with 17 bases left in between. This CDR3 contains 15 residues. CDR3 amino acids: CASSESGGSLDGYTF. The CDR3 nucleotides are TGTGCCAGCAGTGAATCTGGGGGATCCCTCGATGGCTACACCTTC.

This chain joins TRBV28 and TRBJ2-2; 8 nucleotides line up with TRBD2. CDR3 length equals 16 residues. J lost 3 bases, V lost 7 bases, and 10 bases had no gene match. CDR1 and CDR2 from the germline V gene are MDHEN and SYDVKM. CDR3 residues: CASTRGGRSHTGELFF. The CDR3 DNA reads as TGTGCCAGCACTCGGGGGGGCCGCTCACACACCGGGGAGCTGTTTTTT.

The V call is TRBV29-1, the J call TRBJ2-7, with D unresolved. Germline V lookup: CDR1 SQVTM, CDR2 ANQGSEA. Trimming removed 4 bases from V and 4 bases from J, with 11 bases in between. The CDR3 has 12 amino acids. The CDR3 region has the DNA TGCAGCGTTGTGGATTTTAGGTACGAGCAGTACTTC. This gives the protein CSVVDFRYEQYF.

The chain carries TRBV18 and TRBJ2-7, with 8 bases aligning to TRBD1. Germline CDR1 is KGHSH and CDR2 is LQKENI. The CDR3 has 14 residues. V lost 1 base to trimming and J lost 6 bases; unmatched junction nucleotides: 5. In DNA, the CDR3 is TGTGCCAGCTCACCACGACAGGGGACGGGCGAGCAGTACTTC. Its translation: CASSPRQGTGEQYF.

V usage is TRBV6-1 and J usage is TRBJ1-5, with 9 nucleotides matching TRBD1. The J segment lost 3 bases and the V segment lost 10 bases, leaving 4 bases of the junction unmatched. Germline loops: CDR1 MNHNS, CDR2 SASEGT. The CDR3 loop spans 13 amino acids. CDR3 in DNA: TGTGCCACCTGGACAGGGGACAATCAGCCCCAGCATTTT. This codes for CATWTGDNQPQHF.

J is TRBJ2-3 and V is TRBV5-8; D is unclear. Germline V lookup: CDR1 SGHTS, CDR2 YDEGEE. This CDR3 spans 12 amino acids. V gave up 7 bases and J gave up 5 bases, with 11 bases separating them. The CDR3 spells CASPWVLDTQYF. The CDR3 DNA reads TGTGCCAGCCCTTGGGTTTTAGATACGCAGTATTTT.

This chain links TRBV9 with TRBJ2-5, with D possibly TRBD2 on 6 matching bases. CDR1 is SGDLS, CDR2 YYNGEE, per germline. The V end lost 2 bases, the J end lost 1 base, and 9 bases lay between the germline ends. The CDR3 is 14 amino acids. CDR3 DNA sequence: TGTGCCAGCAGCGTGTTGGGACTCCAAGAGACCCAGTACTTC. It codes for CASSVLGLQETQYF.

The chain couples TRBV7-9 to TRBJ2-2; 10 bases line up with TRBD2. The CDR3 has 17 residues. Germline V gene data show CDR1 as SEHNR and CDR2 as FQNEAQ (reference sequence). With 5 bases clipped from V and 2 bases from J, the junction kept 8 bases outside the gene matches. CDR3 coding DNA: TGTGCCAGCAGCCGCCAACTAGCGGGGAGAAACACCGGGGAGCTGTTTTTT. Its translation is CASSRQLAGRNTGELFF.

The CDR3 sequence is CAISERGTGNTEAFF. CDR3 coding DNA: TGTGCCATCAGTGAGCGGGGGACAGGGAACACTGAAGCTTTCTTT. The chain links TRBV10-3 to TRBJ1-1, with TRBD1 identical over 8 bases. The CDR3 has 15 residues. J gave up 1 base and V 2 bases, and 3 bases lay outside the gene matches. Germline V gene data show CDR1 as ENHRY and CDR2 as SYGVKD.

There are a few counts of this clone. V and J are TRBV6-5 and TRBJ2-1; tentatively, D is TRBD2 (6 bases). The length of the CDR3 is 15 residues. Germline V gene data show CDR1 as MNHEY and CDR2 as SVGAGI. Trimming shortened V by 8 bases and J by 0 bases, and 14 bases separated the two germline ends. The CDR3 reads CASSLAGSSYNEQFF. Written as DNA, the CDR3 is TGTGCCAGCTCCCTGGCGGGGAGCTCCTACAATGAGCAGTTCTTC.

The chain has TRBV29-1 and TRBJ2-2, with 7 positions matching TRBD2. CDR1 is SQVTM and CDR2 is ANQGSEA in the germline V gene. Trimming took 7 bases from V and 4 from J; bases not matched to a gene: 15. There are 16 residues in the CDR3. The DNA for the CDR3 is TGCAGCGGCCCTTGGACTAGTGAGGACGTCACCGGGGAGCTGTTTTTT. Translated, it gives CSGPWTSEDVTGELFF.

This sequence joins TRBV19 and TRBJ2-1; possible D gene TRBD2, 6 bases. Trimming cost V 1 base and J 2 bases, with 12 bases left between them. The V gene's germline CDR1 is LNHDA and CDR2 SQIVND (reference sequence). This CDR3 has 16 residues. This CDR3 reads CASSIVGGGAYNEQFF. CDR3 sequence (DNA): TGTGCCAGTAGTATAGTGGGAGGCGGTGCCTACAATGAGCAGTTCTTC.

The J gene is TRBJ2-3, the V gene TRBV23-1, with TRBD2 matching over 8 bases. TRBV23-1 belongs to the ORF category, with a function that is uncertain. The CDR3 sequence is 18 residues long. V lost 5 bases, J lost 2 bases, and 15 bases stayed unmatched. DNA of the CDR3: TGCGCCAGCAGTACCCAAAGCGGGGGAGAAACCATCACAGATACGCAGTATTTT. The encoded protein is CASSTQSGGETITDTQYF.

The sample holds a few counts of this clone. This chain links TRBV7-9 with TRBJ2-7; TRBD2 matches 9 bases. Per germline, CDR1 SEHNR and CDR2 FQNEAQ (reference sequence). V was clipped by 2 bases and J by 2 bases; unmatched bases: 10. CDR3 length: 17 amino acids. CDR3 in amino acids: CASSLRNSGRSTYEQYF. The CDR3 nucleotides read TGTGCCAGCAGCTTACGGAATAGCGGGAGATCCACCTACGAGCAGTACTTC. Variable domain in full (rest from reference TRBV7-9 and TRBJ2-7): DTGVSQNPRHKITKRGQNVTFRCDPISEHNRLYWYRQTLGQGPEFLTYFQNEAQLEKSRLLSDRFSAERPKGSFSTLEIQRTEQGDSAMYLCASSLRNSGRSTYEQYFGPGTRLTVT.

The chain is built from TRBV7-3 and TRBJ2-5; 15 nucleotides agree with TRBD2. Germline trimming cut 4 bases from V and 2 bases from J; bases unmatched to any gene: 8. Germline V lookup: CDR1 SGHTA, CDR2 FQGTGA. CDR3 length: 18 amino acids. This CDR3 reads CASSSGLAGGNRQETQYF. CDR3 nucleotides: TGTGCCAGCAGCTCGGGACTAGCGGGGGGAAACCGTCAAGAGACCCAGTACTTC.

The chain is built from TRBV6-5 and TRBJ2-7; possibly TRBD2 for D (5 bases). V lost 6 bases and J lost 6, with 18 bases in between. This CDR3 spans 14 amino acids. Germline V gene lookup returns CDR1 MNHEY and CDR2 SVGAGI. The DNA for the CDR3 is TGTGCCAGCAGCCCACCGGGATTGAGTCGCGAGCAGTACTTC. Translated, it gives CASSPPGLSREQYF.

The rearrangement joins TRBV18 to TRBJ2-5, with 7 bases lining up with TRBD1. CDR1 and CDR2 from the germline V gene are KGHSH and LQKENI. V trimming: 5 bases; J trimming: 7 bases; junction bases outside the gene matches: 13. The CDR3 has 15 residues. CDR3 DNA: TGTGCCAGCTCATCGGACAGGACCGTCTTGGGGACCCAGTACTTC. It translates to CASSSDRTVLGTQYF. Full variable domain (missing parts from reference TRBV18 and TRBJ2-5): NAGVMQNPRHLVRRRGQEARLRCSPMKGHSHVYWYRQLPEEGLKFMVYLQKENIIDESGMPKERFSAEFPKEGPSILRIQQVVRGDSAAYFCASSSDRTVLGTQYFGPGTRLLVL.

V is TRBV5-8 and J is TRBJ1-1; TRBD1 might be the D (6 bases). This CDR3 is built from 15 residues. V lost 2 bases, J lost 0 bases, and 11 bases lay in between. In germline, CDR1 is SGHTS, CDR2 YDEGEE. The DNA for the CDR3 is TGTGCCAGCAGCTTTGCCGCAGGGGTGAACACTGAAGCTTTCTTT. Protein: CASSFAAGVNTEAFF.